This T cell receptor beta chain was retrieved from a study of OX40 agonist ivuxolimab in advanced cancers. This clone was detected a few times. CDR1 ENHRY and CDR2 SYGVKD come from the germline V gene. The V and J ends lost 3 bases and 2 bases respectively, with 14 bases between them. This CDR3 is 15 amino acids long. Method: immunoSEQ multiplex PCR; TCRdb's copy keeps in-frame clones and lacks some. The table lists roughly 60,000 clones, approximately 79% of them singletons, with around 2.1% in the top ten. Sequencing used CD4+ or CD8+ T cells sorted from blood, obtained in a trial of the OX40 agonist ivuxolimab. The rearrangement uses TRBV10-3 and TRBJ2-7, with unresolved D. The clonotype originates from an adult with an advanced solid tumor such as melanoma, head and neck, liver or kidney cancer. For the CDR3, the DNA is TGTGCCATCAGTGATATCAGACTCTTAACCTACGAGCAGTACTTC. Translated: CAISDIRLLTYEQYF.